Each of the 2 T cell receptor beta chains below was sequenced from the same sample in a study of regulatory and conventional T cells in RAG deficiency. TCRdb's table, derived via immunoSEQ multiplex PCR, lists solely in-frame clones and lacks some. The sample shows around 25,000 clones, approximately 96% of them seen only once. Blood CD4+ CD25-low CD127-high conventional T cells supplied the genomic DNA template. Separately, the same data were catalogued under a study of regulatory T cells. From that second work: Primers: 52 TRBV forward and 13 TRBJ reverse.

What was sequenced was CD25- CD4+ T cells sorted from blood. These receptors were collected from a human donor in good health.

The V call is TRBV27, the J call TRBJ1-2; 7 bases match TRBD1. From germline, CDR1 is MNHEY and CDR2 SMNVEV (reference sequence). Trimming removed 0 bases from V and 4 bases from J; junction bases left unmatched: 8. The CDR3 consists of 16 residues. The CDR3 sequence is CASSLSSKGAVYGYTF. Here the CDR3 DNA reads TGTGCCAGCAGTTTATCGTCGAAGGGGGCAGTCTATGGCTACACCTTC.

This chain uses TRBV4-3 with TRBJ1-6, with D maybe TRBD1 (6 bases). This CDR3 is built from 17 residues. CDR1 and CDR2 from the germline V gene are LGHNA and YSLEER. The V end was cut by 3 bases, the J end by 0 bases, with 12 bases between. Written as DNA, the CDR3 is TGCGCCAGCAGCCACCGGACAGAAAGCTCCTATAATTCACCCCTCCACTTT. Translating it yields CASSHRTESSYNSPLHF.